This T cell receptor (beta chain) stems from a study of shared clonotypes between healthy human individuals. Study at large: Donors had three CD4 naive, three CD4 memory, two CD8 naive and one CD8 memory plate apiece. Study-level results: Shared across four donors were around 5% of the naive CD4 clonotypes. Clonotypes shared by all four sorted-subset donors had higher generation probabilities than non-shared clonotypes.

Together with CD45RO+ cells, CCR7-negative CD45RA+ TemRA cells were included in CD8 memory. V was pared by 0 bases and J by 6 bases, with 4 bases of the junction left unmatched. CDR1 is SGHRS and CDR2 is YFSETQ in the germline V gene. CDR3 length: 15 amino acids. TCRdb keeps only in-frame clones here, not all; method: immunoSEQ multiplex PCR. The repertoire holds around 300,000 clones, with roughly 84% as singletons. For this clone: Its antigen is not known.

The specimen sequenced was memory CD8+ T cells sorted from blood. Noted subset: CD45RO+ cells pooled with CCR7-negative TemRA cells. This TCR was sampled from a man aged 18 to 30 in good health. V is TRBV5-1 and J is TRBJ2-3; 10 nucleotides align to TRBD2. The chain's CDR3 is CASSLAQRGGDTQYF. The DNA for the CDR3 is TGCGCCAGCAGCTTGGCCCAGCGGGGGGGCGATACGCAGTATTTT.